This T cell receptor (beta chain) was sequenced during a study of Tregs in tolerant kidney transplant recipients. This clone has more than one count but fewer than ten. The CDR3 covers 10 residues. Using immunoSEQ multiplex PCR, the repertoire was profiled, and TCRdb retains in-frame clones only, with some absent. The sample records 46,000 or so clones, 91% being singletons. The chain is built from TRBV21-1 and TRBJ2-1; TRBD1 was called by the table and not checked on the DNA. TRBV21-1 is flagged as a pseudogene. The source is a human donor in good health. Sequenced sample: Tregs from blood. Written as DNA, the CDR3 is TGTGCCAGCAGCAAAGGGGGCGGATTCTTC. Translating it yields CASSKGGGFF.